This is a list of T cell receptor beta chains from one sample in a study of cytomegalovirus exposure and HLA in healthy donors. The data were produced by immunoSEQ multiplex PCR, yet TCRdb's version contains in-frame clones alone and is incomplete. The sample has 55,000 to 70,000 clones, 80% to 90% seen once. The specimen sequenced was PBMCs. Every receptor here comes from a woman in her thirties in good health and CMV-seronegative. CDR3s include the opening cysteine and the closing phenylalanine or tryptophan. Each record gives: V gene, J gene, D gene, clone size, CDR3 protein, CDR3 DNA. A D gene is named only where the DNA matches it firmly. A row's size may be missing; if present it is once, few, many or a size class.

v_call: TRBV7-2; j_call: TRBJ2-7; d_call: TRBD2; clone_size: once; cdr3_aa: CASSLVTSGYSYEQYF; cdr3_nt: TGTGCCAGCAGCTTAGTGACTAGCGGGTACTCCTACGAGCAGTACTTC
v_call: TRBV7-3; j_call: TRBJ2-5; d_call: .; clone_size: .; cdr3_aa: CASSLRGRQYQETQYF; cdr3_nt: TGTGCCAGCAGCTTAAGGGGGCGGCAGTACCAAGAGACCCAGTACTTC
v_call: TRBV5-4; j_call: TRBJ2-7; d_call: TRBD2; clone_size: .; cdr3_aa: CASSSGEGGGYEQYF; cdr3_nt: TGTGCCAGCAGCTCAGGCGAAGGCGGGGGCTACGAGCAGTACTTC
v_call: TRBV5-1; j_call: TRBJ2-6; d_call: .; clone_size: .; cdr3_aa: CASSLTYSISGANVLTF; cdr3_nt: TGCGCCAGCAGCTTAACCTACAGCATCTCTGGGGCCAACGTCCTGACTTTC
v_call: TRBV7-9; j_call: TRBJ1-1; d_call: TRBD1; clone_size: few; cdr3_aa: CASSTQGQPNAEAFF; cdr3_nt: TGTGCCAGCAGCACACAGGGACAGCCCAACGCTGAAGCTTTCTTT
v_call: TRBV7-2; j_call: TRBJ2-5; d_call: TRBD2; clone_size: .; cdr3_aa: CASSLRGTSGSQETQYF; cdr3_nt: TGTGCCAGCAGCTTACGGGGGACTAGCGGGAGTCAAGAGACCCAGTACTTC
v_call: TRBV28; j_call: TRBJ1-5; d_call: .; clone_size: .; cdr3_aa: CASRDTTGLWQPQHF; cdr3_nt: TGTGCCAGCAGAGATACTACAGGGTTATGGCAGCCCCAGCATTTT
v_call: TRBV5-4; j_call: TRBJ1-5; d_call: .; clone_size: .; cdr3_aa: CASSLGGSSNQPQHF; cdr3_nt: TGTGCCAGCAGCTTGGGAGGGAGTAGCAATCAGCCCCAGCATTTT
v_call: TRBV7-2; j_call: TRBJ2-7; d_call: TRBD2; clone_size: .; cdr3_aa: CASSLLAVAYEQYF; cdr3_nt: TGTGCCAGCAGCTTGCTAGCGGTAGCCTACGAGCAGTACTTC
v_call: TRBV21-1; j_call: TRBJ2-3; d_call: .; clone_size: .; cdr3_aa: CASSKAGDTQYF; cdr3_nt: TGTGCCAGCAGCAAAGCCGGAGATACGCAGTATTTT
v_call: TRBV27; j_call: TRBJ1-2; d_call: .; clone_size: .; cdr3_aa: CASSPTKNYGYTF; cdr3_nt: TGTGCCAGCAGTCCGACAAAAAACTATGGCTACACCTTC
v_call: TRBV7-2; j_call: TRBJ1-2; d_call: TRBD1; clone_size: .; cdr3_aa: CASSPAPGGYGYTF; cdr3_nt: TGTGCCAGCAGCCCGGCTCCAGGGGGCTATGGCTACACCTTC
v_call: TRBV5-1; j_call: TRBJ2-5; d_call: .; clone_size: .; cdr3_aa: CASNTEGGPYQETQYF; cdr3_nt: TGCGCCAGTAATACCGAGGGCGGGCCGTACCAAGAGACCCAGTACTTC
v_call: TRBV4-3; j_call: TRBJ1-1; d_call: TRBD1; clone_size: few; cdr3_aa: CASSRGQGASTEAFF; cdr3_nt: TGCGCCAGCAGCCGGGGACAGGGAGCCTCTACTGAAGCTTTCTTT
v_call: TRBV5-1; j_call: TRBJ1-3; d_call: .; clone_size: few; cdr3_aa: CASSRLGSLGSGRRNTIYF; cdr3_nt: TGCGCCAGCAGCCGACTGGGATCGTTAGGGTCGGGAAGGAGAAACACCATATATTTT
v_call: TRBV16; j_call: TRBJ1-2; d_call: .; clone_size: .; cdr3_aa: CASSQTGYGYTF; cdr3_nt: TGTGCCAGCAGCCAAACAGGGTATGGCTACACCTTC
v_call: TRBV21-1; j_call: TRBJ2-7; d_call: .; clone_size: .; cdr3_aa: CASRELAAPEGYF; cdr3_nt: TGTGCCAGCAGAGAGCTAGCGGCACCCGAGGGGTACTTC
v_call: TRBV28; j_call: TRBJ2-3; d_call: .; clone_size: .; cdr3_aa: CASRMSGSDTQYF; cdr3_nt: TGTGCCAGCAGGATGTCCGGGTCAGATACGCAGTATTTT
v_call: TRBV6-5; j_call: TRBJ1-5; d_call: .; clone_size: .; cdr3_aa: CASSSEGAHQPQHF; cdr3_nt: TGTGCCAGCAGTTCGGAAGGGGCCCATCAGCCCCAGCATTTT
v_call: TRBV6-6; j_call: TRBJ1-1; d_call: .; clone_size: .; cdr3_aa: CASSYSGGNAEAFF; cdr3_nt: TGTGCCAGCAGTTACTCGGGGGGGAACGCTGAAGCTTTCTTT
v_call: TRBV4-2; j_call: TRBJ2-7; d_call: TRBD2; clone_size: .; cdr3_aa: CASSLGTSGRTSSYEQYF; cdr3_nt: TGTGCCAGCAGCCTCGGGACTAGCGGGAGGACTAGCTCCTACGAGCAGTACTTC
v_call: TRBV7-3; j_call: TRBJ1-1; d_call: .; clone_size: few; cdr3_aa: CASSLFGSEEAFF; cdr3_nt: TGTGCCAGCAGCTTATTCGGCAGCGAGGAAGCTTTCTTT
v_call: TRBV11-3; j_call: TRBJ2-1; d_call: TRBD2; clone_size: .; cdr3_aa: CASSSGTSYNEQFF; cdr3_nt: TGTGCCAGCAGCTCCGGGACTAGCTACAATGAGCAGTTCTTC
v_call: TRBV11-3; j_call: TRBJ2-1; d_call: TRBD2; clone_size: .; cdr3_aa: CASSLTSGTYEQFF; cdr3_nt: TGTGCCAGCAGCTTGACTAGCGGGACGTATGAGCAGTTCTTC
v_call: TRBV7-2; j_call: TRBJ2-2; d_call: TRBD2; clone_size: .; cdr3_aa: CASSIRAGIGTGELFF; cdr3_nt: TGTGCCAGCAGCATCCGAGCGGGAATAGGCACCGGGGAGCTGTTTTTT
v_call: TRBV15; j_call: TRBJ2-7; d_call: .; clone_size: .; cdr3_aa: CATSRERQANEQYF; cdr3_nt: TGTGCCACCAGCAGAGAGCGCCAAGCGAACGAGCAGTACTTC
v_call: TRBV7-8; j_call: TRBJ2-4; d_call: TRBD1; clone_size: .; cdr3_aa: CASSQRQGQSIQYF; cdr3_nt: TGTGCCAGCAGCCAACGACAGGGGCAAAGCATTCAGTACTTC
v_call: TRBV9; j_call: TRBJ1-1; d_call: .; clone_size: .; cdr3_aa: CASSVGQGPTEAFF; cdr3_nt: TGTGCCAGCAGCGTTGGGCAGGGGCCCACTGAAGCTTTCTTT
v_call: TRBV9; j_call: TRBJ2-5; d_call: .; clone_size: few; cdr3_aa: CASSVVGSEETQYF; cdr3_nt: TGTGCCAGCAGCGTAGTAGGGAGTGAAGAGACCCAGTACTTC
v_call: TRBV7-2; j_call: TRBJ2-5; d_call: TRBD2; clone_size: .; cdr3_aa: CASSLQTGLAGVLATQYF; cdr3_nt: TGTGCCAGCAGCTTACAAACAGGACTAGCGGGAGTATTAGCTACCCAGTACTTC
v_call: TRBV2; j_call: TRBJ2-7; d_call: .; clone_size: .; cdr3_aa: CASQGWYEQYF; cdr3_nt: TGTGCCAGCCAGGGGTGGTACGAGCAGTACTTC
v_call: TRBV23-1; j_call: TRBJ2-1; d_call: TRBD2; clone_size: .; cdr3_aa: CASRPEGLAGVVEQFF; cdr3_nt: TGCGCCAGCAGACCCGAGGGACTAGCGGGAGTGGTTGAGCAGTTCTTC
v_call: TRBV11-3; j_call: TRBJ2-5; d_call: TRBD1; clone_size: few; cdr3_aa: CASSPLGILTGGRKTQYF; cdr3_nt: TGTGCCAGCAGCCCTCTAGGTATTCTGACAGGGGGAAGGAAGACCCAGTACTTC
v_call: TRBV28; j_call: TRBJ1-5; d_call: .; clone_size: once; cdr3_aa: CVSSLDTEVERPQHF; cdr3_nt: TGTGTCAGCAGTTTAGATACGGAGGTGGAAAGGCCCCAGCATTTT
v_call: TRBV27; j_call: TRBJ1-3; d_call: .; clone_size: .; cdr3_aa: CASSLAGVSGNTIYF; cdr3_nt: TGTGCCAGCAGTTTGGCCGGGGTCTCTGGAAACACCATATATTTT
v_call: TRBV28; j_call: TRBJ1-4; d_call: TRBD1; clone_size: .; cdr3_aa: CASSSPHRGTNEKLFF; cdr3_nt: TGTGCCAGCAGTTCTCCCCACAGGGGGACTAATGAAAAACTGTTTTTT
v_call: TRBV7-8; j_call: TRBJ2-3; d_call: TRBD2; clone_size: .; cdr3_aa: CASSRAGEGTDTQYF; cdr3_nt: TGTGCCAGCAGCCGAGCGGGGGAGGGTACAGATACGCAGTATTTT
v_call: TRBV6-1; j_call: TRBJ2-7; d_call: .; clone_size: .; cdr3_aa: CASLTPGNYEQYF; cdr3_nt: TGTGCCAGCTTGACGCCAGGGAACTACGAGCAGTACTTC
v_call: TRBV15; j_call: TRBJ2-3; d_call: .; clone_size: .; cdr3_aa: CATSRVGYTDTQYF; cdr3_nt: TGTGCCACCAGCAGAGTCGGGTACACAGATACGCAGTATTTT
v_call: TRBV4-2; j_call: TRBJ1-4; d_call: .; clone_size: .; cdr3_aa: CASSQGARELFF; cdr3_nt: TGTGCCAGCAGCCAAGGAGCCCGGGAACTGTTTTTT
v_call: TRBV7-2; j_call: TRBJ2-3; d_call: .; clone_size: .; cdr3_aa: CASSLRPEGTQYF; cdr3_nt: TGTGCCAGCAGCCTCCGACCGGAGGGTACGCAGTATTTT
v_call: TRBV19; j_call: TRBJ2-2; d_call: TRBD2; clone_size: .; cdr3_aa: CASSPLKLTSGNTGELFF; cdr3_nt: TGTGCCAGTAGTCCACTTAAACTGACTAGCGGGAACACCGGGGAGCTGTTTTTT
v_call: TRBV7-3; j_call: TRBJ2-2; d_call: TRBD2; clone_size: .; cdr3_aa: CASSPGGGVETGELFF; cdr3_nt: TGTGCCAGCAGCCCGGGAGGGGGAGTTGAAACCGGGGAGCTGTTTTTT
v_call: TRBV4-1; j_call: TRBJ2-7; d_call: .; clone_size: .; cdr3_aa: CASSQEFHGGEQYF; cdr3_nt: TGCGCCAGCAGCCAAGAATTCCACGGCGGGGAGCAGTACTTC
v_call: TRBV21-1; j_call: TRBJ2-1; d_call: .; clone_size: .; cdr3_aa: CASSKKPTETVTPSHYNEQFF; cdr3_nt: TGTGCCAGCAGCAAAAAACCGACGGAGACAGTCACTCCCTCCCACTACAATGAGCAGTTCTTC
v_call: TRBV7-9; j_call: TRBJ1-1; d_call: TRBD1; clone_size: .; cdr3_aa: CASSPQRDSDNTEAFF; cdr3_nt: TGTGCCAGCAGCCCCCAAAGGGACAGTGATAACACTGAAGCTTTCTTT
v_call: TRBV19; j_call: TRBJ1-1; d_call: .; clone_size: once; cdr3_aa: CASETGNTEAFF; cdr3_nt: TGTGCCAGTGAGACAGGGAACACTGAAGCTTTCTTT
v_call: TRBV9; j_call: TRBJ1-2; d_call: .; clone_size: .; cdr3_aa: CASSVQGNYGYPF; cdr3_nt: TGTGCCAGCAGCGTACAGGGTAACTATGGCTACCCCTTC
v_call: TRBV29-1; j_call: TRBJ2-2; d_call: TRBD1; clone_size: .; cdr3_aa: CSVVFPETGDSGELFF; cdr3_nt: TGCAGCGTTGTCTTCCCTGAGACAGGGGATTCCGGGGAGCTGTTTTTT
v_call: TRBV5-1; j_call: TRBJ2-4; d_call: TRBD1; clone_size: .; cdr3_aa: CASRGTGGDIQYF; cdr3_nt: TGCGCCAGCAGAGGGACAGGGGGGGACATTCAGTACTTC
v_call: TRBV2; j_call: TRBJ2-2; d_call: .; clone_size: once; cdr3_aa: CASRQLNTGELFF; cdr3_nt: TGTGCCAGCAGACAGCTAAACACCGGGGAGCTGTTTTTT
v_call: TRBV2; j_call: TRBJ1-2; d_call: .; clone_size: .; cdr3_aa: CASSEVSGPAARTF; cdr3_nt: TGTGCCAGCAGTGAAGTCAGCGGACCGGCCGCTAGAACCTTC
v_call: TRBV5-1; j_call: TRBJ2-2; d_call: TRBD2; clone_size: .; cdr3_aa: CASSLDTGGNTGELFF; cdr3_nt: TGCGCCAGCAGCTTGGATACGGGAGGGAACACCGGGGAGCTGTTTTTT
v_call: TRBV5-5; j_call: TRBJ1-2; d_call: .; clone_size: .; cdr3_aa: CASSFRAGEGYTF; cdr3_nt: TGTGCCAGCAGCTTTAGGGCAGGGGAGGGCTACACCTTC
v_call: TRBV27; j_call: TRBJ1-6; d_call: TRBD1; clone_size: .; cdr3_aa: CASSSYYSGTGSSPLHF; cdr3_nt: TGTGCCAGCAGTTCCTACTATTCCGGGACAGGGTCTTCACCCCTCCACTTT
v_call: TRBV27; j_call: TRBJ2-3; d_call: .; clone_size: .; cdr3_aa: CASNQQGSREGAQYF; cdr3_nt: TGTGCCAGCAACCAACAGGGATCCCGCGAAGGGGCGCAGTATTTT
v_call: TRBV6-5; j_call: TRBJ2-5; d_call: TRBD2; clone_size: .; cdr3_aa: CASSRTSDQETQYF; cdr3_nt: TGTGCCAGCAGCCGGACTAGCGATCAAGAGACCCAGTACTTC
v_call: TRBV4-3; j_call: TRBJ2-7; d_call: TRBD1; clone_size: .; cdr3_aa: CASSPDRGNEQYF; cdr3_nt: TGCGCCAGCAGCCCAGACAGGGGGAACGAGCAGTACTTC